This T cell receptor beta chain was identified during a study of blood T cell repertoires in COVID-19. Study summary: Whether acute or convalescent, the COVID-19 samples came from the United States, Italy and Spain. Sources were T cells, B-cell-depleted T cells, or PBMCs; the material itself was cDNA or gDNA.

Adults between about 18 and 89 years of age took part from under 25 US areas. Recovery among Cohort 3 donors was established by two negative PCRs, clearance, or symptom resolution. Here immunoSEQ multiplex PCR was the method, and the copy in TCRdb shows in-frame clones only, minus some. The table shows 350,000 to 450,000 clones, with around 87% occurring only once. Trimming at V came to 1 base and at J to 5 bases, leaving 3 bases not matched to a gene. The germline CDR1 and CDR2 sequences are LGHDT and YNNKEL (reference sequence). This CDR3 has 14 amino acids. Sequencing was carried out using PBMCs or T cells enriched from blood (not recorded which). This receptor was obtained from a man between 25 and 39 years old who had recovered from COVID-19. The chain combines TRBV3-1 (or the pseudogene TRBV3-2) with TRBJ1-1; 8 nucleotides agree with TRBD1. CDR3 nucleotides: TGTGCCAGCAGCCAAGCGGACAGGGAAACTGAAGCTTTCTTT. It is translated as CASSQADRETEAFF.